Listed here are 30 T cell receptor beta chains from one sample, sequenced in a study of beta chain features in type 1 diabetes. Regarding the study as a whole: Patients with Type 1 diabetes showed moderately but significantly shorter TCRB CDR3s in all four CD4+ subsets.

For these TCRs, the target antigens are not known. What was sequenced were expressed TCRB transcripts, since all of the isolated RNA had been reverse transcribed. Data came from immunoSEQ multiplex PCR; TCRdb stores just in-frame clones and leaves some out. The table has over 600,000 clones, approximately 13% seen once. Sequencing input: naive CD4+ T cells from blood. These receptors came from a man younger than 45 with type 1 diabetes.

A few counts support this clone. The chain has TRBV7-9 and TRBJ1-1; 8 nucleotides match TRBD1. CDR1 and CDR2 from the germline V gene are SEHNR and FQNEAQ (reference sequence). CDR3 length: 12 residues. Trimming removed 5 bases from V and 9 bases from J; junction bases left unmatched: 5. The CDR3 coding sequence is TGTGCCAGCAGCCCTCAGGGGGCAAAAGCTTTCTTT. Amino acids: CASSPQGAKAFF.

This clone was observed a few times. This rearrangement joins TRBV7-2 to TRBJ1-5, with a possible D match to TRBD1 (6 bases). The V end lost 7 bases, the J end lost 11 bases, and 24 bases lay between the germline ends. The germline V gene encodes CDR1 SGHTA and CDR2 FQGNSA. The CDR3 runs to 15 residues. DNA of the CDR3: TGTGCCAGCACCGACACACCAGGGGTTACACGAGCCCAGCATTTT. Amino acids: CASTDTPGVTRAQHF.

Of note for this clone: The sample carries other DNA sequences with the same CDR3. CDR3 nucleotide sequence: TGTGCCAGCAGCTTTGGACTAGCGGGGGTCTACGAGCAGTACTTC. It specifies CASSFGLAGVYEQYF. The chain links TRBV7-9 to TRBJ2-7, with 13 positions matching TRBD2. This CDR3 is 15 amino acids long. V shed 3 bases and J 3 bases; nucleotides not matched to a gene: 2. The germline CDR1 and CDR2 sequences are SEHNR and FQNEAQ (reference sequence).

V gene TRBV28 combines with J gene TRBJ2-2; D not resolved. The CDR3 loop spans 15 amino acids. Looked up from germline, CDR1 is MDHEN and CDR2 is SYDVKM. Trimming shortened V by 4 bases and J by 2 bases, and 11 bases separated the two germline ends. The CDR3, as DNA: TGTGCCAGCAGTTCGCCTAGTGGAAACACCGGGGAGCTGTTTTTT. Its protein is CASSSPSGNTGELFF.

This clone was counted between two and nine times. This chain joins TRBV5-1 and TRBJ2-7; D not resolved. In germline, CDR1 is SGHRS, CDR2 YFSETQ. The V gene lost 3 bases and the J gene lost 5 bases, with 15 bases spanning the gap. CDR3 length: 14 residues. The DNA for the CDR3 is TGCGCCAGCAGCTCCTCGTCCGGGTACCACGAGCAGTACTTC. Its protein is CASSSSSGYHEQYF.

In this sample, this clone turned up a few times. The CDR3 nucleotides read TGTGCCAGTAGTAATGGCGGGGGGAGCTCCTACAATGAGCAGTTCTTC. It is translated as CASSNGGGSSYNEQFF. The chain uses TRBV19 and TRBJ2-1; 8 bases line up with TRBD2. The CDR3 totals 16 residues. Germline loops: CDR1 LNHDA, CDR2 SQIVND (reference sequence). The J segment lost 0 bases and the V segment lost 4 bases, leaving 5 bases of the junction unmatched.

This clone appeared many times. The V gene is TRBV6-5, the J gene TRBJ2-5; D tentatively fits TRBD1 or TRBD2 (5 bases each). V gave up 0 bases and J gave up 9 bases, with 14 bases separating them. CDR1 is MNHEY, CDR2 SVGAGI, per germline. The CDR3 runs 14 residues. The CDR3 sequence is CASSYSAAVGAQYF. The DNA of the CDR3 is TGTGCCAGCAGTTACTCGGCGGCAGTGGGGGCCCAGTACTTC.

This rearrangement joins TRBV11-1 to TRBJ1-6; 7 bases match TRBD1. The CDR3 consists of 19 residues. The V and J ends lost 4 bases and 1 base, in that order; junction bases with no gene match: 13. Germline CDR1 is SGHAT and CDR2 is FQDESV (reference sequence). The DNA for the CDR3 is TGTGCCAGCAGCTCCGACAGGGCTTGGAGGAGGTCCTATAATTCACCCCTCCACTTT. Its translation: CASSSDRAWRRSYNSPLHF.

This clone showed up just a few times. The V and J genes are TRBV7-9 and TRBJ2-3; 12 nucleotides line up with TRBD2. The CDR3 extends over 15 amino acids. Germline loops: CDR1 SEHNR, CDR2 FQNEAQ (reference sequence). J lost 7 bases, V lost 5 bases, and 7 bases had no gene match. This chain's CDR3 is CASSVGLAGTNTQYF. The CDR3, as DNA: TGTGCCAGCAGCGTGGGACTAGCGGGTACAAATACGCAGTATTTT.

The CDR3 bases are TGTGCCAGCAGCTCGGAGGTTGGCAATGAGCAGTTCTTC. Its protein product is CASSSEVGNEQFF. The gene calls are TRBV11-3 and TRBJ2-1; maybe TRBD2 (5 bases). The germline V gene has CDR1 SGHNT and CDR2 YENEEA. CDR3 size: 13 residues. V dropped 4 bases and J dropped 6 bases, with 10 bases sitting between them.

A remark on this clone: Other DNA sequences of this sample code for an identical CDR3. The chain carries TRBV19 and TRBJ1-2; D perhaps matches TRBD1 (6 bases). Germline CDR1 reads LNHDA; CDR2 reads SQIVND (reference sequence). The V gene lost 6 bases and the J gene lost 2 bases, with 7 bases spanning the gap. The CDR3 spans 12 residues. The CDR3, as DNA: TGTGCCAGTAGCGGACAGAACTATGGCTACACCTTC. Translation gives CASSGQNYGYTF.

The DNA for the CDR3 is TGTGCCAGCAGAGATCAGGGGAACTCCTATAATTCACCCCTCCACTTT. The encoded protein is CASRDQGNSYNSPLHF. The chain is built from TRBV4-2 and TRBJ1-6; TRBD1 is a possible D gene (6 bases). V lost 6 bases and J lost 0, with 12 bases in between. CDR3 length: 16 residues. Germline CDR1 is LGHNA and CDR2 is YNFKEQ.

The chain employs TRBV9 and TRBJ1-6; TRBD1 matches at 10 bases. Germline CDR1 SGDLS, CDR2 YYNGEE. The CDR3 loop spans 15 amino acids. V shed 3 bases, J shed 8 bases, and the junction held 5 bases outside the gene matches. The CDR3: CASSAQGTGDSPLHF. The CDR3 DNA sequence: TGTGCCAGCAGCGCCCAGGGGACAGGGGATTCACCCCTCCACTTT.

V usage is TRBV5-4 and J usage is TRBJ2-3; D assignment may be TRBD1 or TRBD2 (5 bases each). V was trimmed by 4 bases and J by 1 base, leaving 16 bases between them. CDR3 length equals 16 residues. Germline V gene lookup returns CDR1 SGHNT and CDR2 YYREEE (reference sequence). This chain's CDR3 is CASSPMGRRGTDTQYF. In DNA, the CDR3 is TGTGCCAGCAGCCCAATGGGACGCCGCGGCACAGATACGCAGTATTTT.

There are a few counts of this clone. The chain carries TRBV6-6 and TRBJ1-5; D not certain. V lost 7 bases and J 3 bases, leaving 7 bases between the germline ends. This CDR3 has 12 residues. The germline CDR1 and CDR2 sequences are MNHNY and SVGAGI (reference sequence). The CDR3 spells CASTIINQPQHF. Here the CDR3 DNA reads TGTGCCAGCACCATAATCAATCAGCCCCAGCATTTT.

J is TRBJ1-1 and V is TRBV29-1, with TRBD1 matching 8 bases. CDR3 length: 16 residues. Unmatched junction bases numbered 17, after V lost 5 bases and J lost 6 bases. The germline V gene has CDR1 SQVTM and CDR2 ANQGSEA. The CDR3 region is CSVPGQATSGTSEAFF. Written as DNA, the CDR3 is TGCAGCGTTCCGGGACAGGCCACGTCGGGTACCTCTGAAGCTTTCTTT.

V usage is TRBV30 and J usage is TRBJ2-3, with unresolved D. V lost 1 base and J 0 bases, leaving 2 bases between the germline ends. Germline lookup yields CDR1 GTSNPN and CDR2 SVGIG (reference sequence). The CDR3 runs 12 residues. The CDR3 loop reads CAWSESTDTQYF. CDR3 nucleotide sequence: TGTGCCTGGAGTGAAAGCACAGATACGCAGTATTTT.

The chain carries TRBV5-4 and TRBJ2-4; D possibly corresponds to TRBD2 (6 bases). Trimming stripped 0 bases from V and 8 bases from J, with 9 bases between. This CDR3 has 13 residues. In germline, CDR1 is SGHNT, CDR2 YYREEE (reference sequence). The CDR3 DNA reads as TGTGCCAGCAGCTTGGACCGGAGGGACATTCAGTACTTC. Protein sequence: CASSLDRRDIQYF.

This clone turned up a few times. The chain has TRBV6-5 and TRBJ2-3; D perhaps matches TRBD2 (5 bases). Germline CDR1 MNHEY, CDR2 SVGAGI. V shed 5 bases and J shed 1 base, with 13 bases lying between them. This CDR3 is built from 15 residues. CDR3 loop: CASSRRLTRTDTQYF. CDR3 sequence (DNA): TGTGCCAGCAGTCGCCGACTAACCCGCACAGATACGCAGTATTTT.

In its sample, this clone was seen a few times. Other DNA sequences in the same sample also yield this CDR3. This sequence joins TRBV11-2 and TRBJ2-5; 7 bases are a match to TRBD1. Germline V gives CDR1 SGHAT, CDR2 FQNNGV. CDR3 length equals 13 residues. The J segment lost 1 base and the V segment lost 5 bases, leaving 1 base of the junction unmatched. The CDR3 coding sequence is TGTGCCAGCAGCCGGACAGGCCAAGAGACCCAGTACTTC. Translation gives CASSRTGQETQYF.

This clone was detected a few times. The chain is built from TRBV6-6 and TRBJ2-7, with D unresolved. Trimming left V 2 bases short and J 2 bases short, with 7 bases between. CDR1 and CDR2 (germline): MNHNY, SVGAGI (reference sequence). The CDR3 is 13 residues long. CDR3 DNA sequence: TGTGCCAGCAGTTACGGAACCACCTACGAGCAGTACTTC. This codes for CASSYGTTYEQYF.

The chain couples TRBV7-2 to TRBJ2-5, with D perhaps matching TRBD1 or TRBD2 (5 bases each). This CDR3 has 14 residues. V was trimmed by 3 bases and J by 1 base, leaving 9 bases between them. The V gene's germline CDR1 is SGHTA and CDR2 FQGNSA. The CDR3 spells CASSFGGAQETQYF. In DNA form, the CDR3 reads TGTGCCAGCAGCTTTGGGGGTGCCCAAGAGACCCAGTACTTC.

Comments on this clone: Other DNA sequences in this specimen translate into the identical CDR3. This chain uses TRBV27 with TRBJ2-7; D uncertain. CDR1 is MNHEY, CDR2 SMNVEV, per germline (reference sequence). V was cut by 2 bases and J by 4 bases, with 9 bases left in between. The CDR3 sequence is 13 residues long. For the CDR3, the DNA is TGTGCCAGCAGTTTAGGCGGCAGTTACGAGCAGTACTTC. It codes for CASSLGGSYEQYF.

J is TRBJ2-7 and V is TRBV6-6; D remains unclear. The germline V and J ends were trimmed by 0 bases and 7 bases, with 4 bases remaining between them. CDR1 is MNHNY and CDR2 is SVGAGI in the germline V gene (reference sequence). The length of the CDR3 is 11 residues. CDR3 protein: CASSYSWEQYF. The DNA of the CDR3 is TGTGCCAGCAGTTACTCCTGGGAGCAGTACTTC.

CDR3 coding DNA: TGTGCCAGCTCACCACCGGCCAGGGGATCCTACGAGCAGTACTTC. Amino acid sequence: CASSPPARGSYEQYF. The chain links TRBV18 to TRBJ2-7; maybe TRBD1 (6 bases). V shed 0 bases and J shed 1 base, with 10 bases lying between them. CDR1 KGHSH and CDR2 LQKENI come from the germline V gene. The CDR3 sequence is 15 residues long. Complete variable domain (other parts from reference TRBV18 and TRBJ2-7): NAGVMQNPRHLVRRRGQEARLRCSPMKGHSHVYWYRQLPEEGLKFMVYLQKENIIDESGMPKERFSAEFPKEGPSILRIQQVVRGDSAAYFCASSPPARGSYEQYFGPGTRLTVT.

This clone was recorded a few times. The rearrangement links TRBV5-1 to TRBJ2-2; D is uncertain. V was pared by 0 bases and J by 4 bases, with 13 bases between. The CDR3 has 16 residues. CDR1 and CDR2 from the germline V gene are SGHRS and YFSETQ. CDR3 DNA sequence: TGCGCCAGCAGCTTGGCGGAAGACCGAGGCACCGGGGAGCTGTTTTTT. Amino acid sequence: CASSLAEDRGTGELFF. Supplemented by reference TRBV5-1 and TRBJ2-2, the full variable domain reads KAGVTQTPRYLIKTRGQQVTLSCSPISGHRSVSWYQQTPGQGLQFLFEYFSETQRNKGNFPGRFSGRQFSNSRSEMNVSTLELGDSALYLCASSLAEDRGTGELFFGEGSRLTVL.

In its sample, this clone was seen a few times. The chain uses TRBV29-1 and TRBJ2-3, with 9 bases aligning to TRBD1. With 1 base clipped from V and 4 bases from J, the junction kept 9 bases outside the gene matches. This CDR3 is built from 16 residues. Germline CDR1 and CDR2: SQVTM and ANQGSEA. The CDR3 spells CSVEGTGVVVADTQYF. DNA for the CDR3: TGCAGCGTTGAAGGGACAGGGGTGGTTGTAGCAGATACGCAGTATTTT.

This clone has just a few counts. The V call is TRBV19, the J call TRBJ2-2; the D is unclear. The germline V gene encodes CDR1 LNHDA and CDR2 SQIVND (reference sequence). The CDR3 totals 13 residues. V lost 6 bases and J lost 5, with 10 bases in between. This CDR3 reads CASSPRATGELFF. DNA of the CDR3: TGTGCCAGTAGCCCCCGAGCTACCGGGGAGCTGTTTTTT. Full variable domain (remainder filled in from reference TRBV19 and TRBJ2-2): DGGITQSPKYLFRKEGQNVTLSCEQNLNHDAMYWYRQDPGQGLRLIYYSQIVNDFQKGDIAEGYSVSREKKESFPLTVTSAQKNPTAFYLCASSPRATGELFFGEGSRLTVL.

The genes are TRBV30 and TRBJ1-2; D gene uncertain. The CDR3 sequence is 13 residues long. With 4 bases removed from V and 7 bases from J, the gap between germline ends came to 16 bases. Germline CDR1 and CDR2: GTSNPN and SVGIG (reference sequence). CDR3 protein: CAWNMVAGIGYTF. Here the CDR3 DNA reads TGTGCCTGGAACATGGTCGCGGGAATTGGCTACACCTTC.

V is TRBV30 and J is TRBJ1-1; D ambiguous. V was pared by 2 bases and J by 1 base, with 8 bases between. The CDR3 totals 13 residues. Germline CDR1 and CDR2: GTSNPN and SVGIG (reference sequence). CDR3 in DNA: TGTGCCTGGAGTCCGCCAGAGAACACTGAAGCTTTCTTT. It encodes CAWSPPENTEAFF.